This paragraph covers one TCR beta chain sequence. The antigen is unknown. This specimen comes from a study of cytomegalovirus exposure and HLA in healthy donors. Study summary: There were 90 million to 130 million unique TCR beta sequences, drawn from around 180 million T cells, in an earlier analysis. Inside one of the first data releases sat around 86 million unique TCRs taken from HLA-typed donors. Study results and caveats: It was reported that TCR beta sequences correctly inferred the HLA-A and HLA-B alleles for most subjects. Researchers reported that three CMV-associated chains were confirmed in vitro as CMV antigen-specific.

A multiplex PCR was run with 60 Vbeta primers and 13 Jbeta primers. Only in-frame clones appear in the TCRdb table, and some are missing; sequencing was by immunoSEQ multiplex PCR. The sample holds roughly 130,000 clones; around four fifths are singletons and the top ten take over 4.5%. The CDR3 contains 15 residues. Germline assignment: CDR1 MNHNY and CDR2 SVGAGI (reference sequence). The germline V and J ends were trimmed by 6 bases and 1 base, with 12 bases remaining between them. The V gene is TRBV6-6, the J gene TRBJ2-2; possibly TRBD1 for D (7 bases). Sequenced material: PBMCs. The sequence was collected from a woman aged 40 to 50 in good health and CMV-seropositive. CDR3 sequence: CASREGQLNTGELFF. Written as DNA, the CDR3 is TGTGCCAGCAGGGAGGGACAGTTGAACACCGGGGAGCTGTTTTTT.